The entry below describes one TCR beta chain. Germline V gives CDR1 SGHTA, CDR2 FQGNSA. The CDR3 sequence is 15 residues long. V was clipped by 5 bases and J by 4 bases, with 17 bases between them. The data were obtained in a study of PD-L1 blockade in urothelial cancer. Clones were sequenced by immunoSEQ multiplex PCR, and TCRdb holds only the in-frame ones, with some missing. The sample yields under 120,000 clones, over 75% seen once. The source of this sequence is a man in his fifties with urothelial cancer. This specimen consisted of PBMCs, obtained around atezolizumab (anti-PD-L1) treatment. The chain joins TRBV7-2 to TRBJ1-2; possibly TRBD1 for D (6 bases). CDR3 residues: CASSPAGGRPYGYTF. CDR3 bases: TGTGCCAGCAGCCCGGCGGGGGGGCGCCCCTATGGCTACACCTTC.